This T cell receptor (beta chain) was recorded in a study of human T cells and chemical hapten exposure. For the study at large: Alopecia universalis, totalis or areata was present in patients who were mostly female.

The ends were cut back, 5 bases at V and 7 bases at J, with 12 bases in the middle. The CDR3 is made up of 14 amino acids. CDR1 and CDR2 from the germline V gene are SGHTA and FQGNSA. Individual cDNA molecules each carried unique molecular identifiers attached by the library. TCRdb reanalysed the RACE reads using MiXCR and keeps one entry per CDR3 protein. The sample lists 370,000 or so distinct CDR3 sequences; approximately 5% were seen once. Time point denoted: patch test 1, 2 weeks after DPC sensitization. Stated treatment: therapeutic diphenylcyclopropenone sensitization with weekly scalp DPC. Blood draws came first, before each patch test. Total RNA came from unfractionated whole blood. The sample holds a few counts of this clonotype.

The gene calls are TRBV7-2 and TRBJ1-6; possibly TRBD1 for D (5 bases). The sample was whole blood, taken in connection with sensitization to the hapten diphenylcyclopropenone (DPC). The receptor was isolated from a woman aged 45-65 years with alopecia areata. Some clones in this sample may be carry-over from other donors' samples. CDR3 residues: CASSVGGSNSPLHF. CDR3 sequence (DNA): TGTGCCAGCAGCGTGGGGGGGTCGAATTCACCCCTCCACTTT.